These T cell receptor beta chains were read from a single sample in a study of blood T cell repertoires in COVID-19. Sequencing was performed with immunoSEQ multiplex PCR; in TCRdb, only in-frame clones are kept and a portion is missing. The repertoire holds about 190,000 clones, with approximately 90% as singletons. Sequences were obtained from peripheral blood. The receptors come from a woman aged 40 to 50 who had recovered from COVID-19. Both conserved end residues are part of each CDR3. The order of the fields is CDR3 protein, J gene, V gene.

CASGGAWRTEAFF | TRBJ1-1 | TRBV27
CASSEGTGGVGNYGYTF | TRBJ1-2 | TRBV18
CSVVVQVETQYF | TRBJ2-5 | TRBV29-1
CASTRGGAREQYF | TRBJ2-7 | TRBV28
CASSRTGSGNEQFF | TRBJ2-1 | TRBV18
CASSQSRMTGGSYNEQFF | TRBJ2-1 | TRBV23-1
CASSLGVAGSFSVTQYF | TRBJ2-3 | TRBV5-1
CATSDSAGVGEQFF | TRBJ2-1 | TRBV24-1
CASSLLLRDSGNTIYF | TRBJ1-3 | TRBV3-1/TRBV3-2
CATSRLEGAGSLGYTF | TRBJ1-2 | TRBV15
CASSQGQGYSGNTIYF | TRBJ1-3 | TRBV3-1/TRBV3-2
CASSRQGANEQFF | TRBJ2-1 | TRBV6-5
CASSLGRAGYEQYF | TRBJ2-7 | TRBV4-2
CASSPQMGQRITEQYF | TRBJ2-7 | TRBV18
CASSKPGRRFLAGYTF | TRBJ1-2 | TRBV21-1
CASTATNGGTEQFF | TRBJ2-1 | TRBV27
CASSQGPLEAFF | TRBJ1-1 | TRBV3-1/TRBV3-2
CASRTGTEAFF | TRBJ1-1 | TRBV6-6
CASSFQGDNSPLHF | TRBJ1-6 | TRBV7-2
CASSPFAATSITIYF | TRBJ1-3 | TRBV7-2
CASSPWAGRSVQSEQFF | TRBJ2-1 | TRBV28
CATSPGADTGELFF | TRBJ2-2 | TRBV24-1
CASSLAPPGQLSGNTIYF | TRBJ1-3 | TRBV7-2
CASTIYRGAPQEAFF | TRBJ1-1 | TRBV11-1
CASSRGGPTDNEQFF | TRBJ2-1 | TRBV28
CASSSGLAGLPYEQYF | TRBJ2-7 | TRBV7-2
CASSLVSENTGELFF | TRBJ2-2 | TRBV11-2
CATSDSLNTGELFF | TRBJ2-2 | TRBV24-1
CASSLVFPGLAGDDYNEQFF | TRBJ2-1 | TRBV7-6
CASTTGNPNSPLHF | TRBJ1-6 | TRBV6-5
CASSQGAHSYNEQFF | TRBJ2-1 | TRBV4-1
CATSDRSSYNEQFF | TRBJ2-1 | TRBV24-1
CASSIDLGGQGFYNEQFF | TRBJ2-1 | TRBV19
CASGSGLDYEQYF | TRBJ2-7 | TRBV4-2
CASSQAGTERSNGYTF | TRBJ1-2 | TRBV3-1/TRBV3-2
CASSRIQEIRTEAFF | TRBJ1-1 | TRBV18
CASSWTSGGQYF | TRBJ2-7 | TRBV12-3/TRBV12-4
CASSGQGGSYEQYF | TRBJ2-7 | TRBV2
CASSLEGAFGYTF | TRBJ1-2 | TRBV7-9
CATSEGLAGELFF | TRBJ2-2 | TRBV24-1
CASSVVSGRYNEQFF | TRBJ2-1 | TRBV9
CASSTPTGTTEAFF | TRBJ1-1 | TRBV6-5
CASSEDRRRHF | TRBJ1-6 | TRBV6-1
CASSLRASGSFDEQYF | TRBJ2-7 | TRBV5-1
CASSITGGANYGYTF | TRBJ1-2 | TRBV5-4
CASSQGQGGFYEQYF | TRBJ2-7 | TRBV7-2
CASSSSDRGQDEQYF | TRBJ2-7 | TRBV7-9
CASSSPPSGNYGYTF | TRBJ1-2 | TRBV28
CASSPRSHTQYF | TRBJ2-3 | TRBV7-2
CASSLYLLYEQYF | TRBJ2-7 | TRBV28
CASSFGEFETQYF | TRBJ2-5 | TRBV7-3
CASSYDRDPYEQYF | TRBJ2-7 | TRBV6-5
CASSAGQGGVDTEAFF | TRBJ1-1 | TRBV4-1
CASKQGNSNYGYTF | TRBJ1-2 | TRBV7-9
CASSQEGTPNTEAFF | TRBJ1-1 | TRBV3-1/TRBV3-2
CSASQSYEQYF | TRBJ2-7 | TRBV20-1
CASSFTGGVTEAFF | TRBJ1-1 | TRBV19
CASSLAGTSSFVKDNEQFF | TRBJ2-1 | TRBV7-2